Presented here are 21 T cell receptor beta chains from one specimen sequenced in a study of blood T cell repertoires in COVID-19. Assay used: immunoSEQ multiplex PCR; TCRdb lists only in-frame clones, some missing. The sample has around 170,000 clones, roughly 84% seen once; the top ten hold approximately 1.4%. Sequencing was carried out using peripheral blood. Receptors were obtained from a human donor in a cohort sampled during active COVID-19.

This chain joins TRBV2 and TRBJ2-7, with TRBD1 matching 7 bases. V was pared by 9 bases and J by 0 bases, with 2 bases of the junction left unmatched. Germline loops: CDR1 SNHLY, CDR2 FYNNEI. This CDR3 is 12 amino acids long. CDR3 nucleotides: TGTGCCAGTTGGGACAGCTCCTACGAGCAGTACTTC. Its translation: CASWDSSYEQYF.

The V and J genes are TRBV5-1 and TRBJ1-2; 7 positions match TRBD1. The CDR3 is made up of 14 amino acids. The V segment lost 4 bases and the J segment 8 bases; nucleotides outside the gene matches: 11. CDR1 and CDR2 from the germline V gene are SGHRS and YFSETQ. This chain's CDR3 is CASSTEQGTGGYTF. The CDR3 nucleotides are TGCGCCAGCAGCACCGAACAGGGGACGGGCGGCTACACCTTC.

The V and J genes are TRBV6-5 and TRBJ2-3, with 9 bases lining up with TRBD2. The junction had 15 bases not matched to a gene; V was cut back by 6 bases and J by 14 bases. Germline V gene sequence: CDR1 MNHEY, CDR2 SVGAGI. CDR3 length: 14 amino acids. The CDR3 sequence: CASRVAGDKHGGYF. CDR3 bases: TGTGCCAGCAGAGTAGCGGGAGACAAACACGGGGGGTATTTT.

The chain has TRBV6-6 and TRBJ2-5; 7 bases fit TRBD1. V gave up 6 bases and J gave up 5 bases; unmatched junction bases: 6. The germline V gene has CDR1 MNHNY and CDR2 SVGAGI (reference sequence). This CDR3 spans 13 amino acids. This CDR3 reads CASRAGTAETQYF. The CDR3 DNA follows: TGTGCCAGCAGAGCAGGGACAGCGGAGACCCAGTACTTC.

This chain connects TRBV6-2 or TRBV6-3 to TRBJ2-1; 14 nucleotides line up with TRBD2. This CDR3 comprises 15 residues. The ends lost 6 bases at V and 7 bases at J; junction bases unmatched: 5. Germline CDR1 reads MNHEY; CDR2 reads SVGEGT. This CDR3 is CASSLGTSGRNEQFF. As DNA, the CDR3 is TGTGCCAGCAGCTTGGGGACTAGCGGGAGAAATGAGCAGTTCTTC.

V is TRBV7-9 and J is TRBJ2-7; D might be TRBD1 (6 bases). The germline V gene has CDR1 SEHNR and CDR2 FQNEAQ (reference sequence). V lost 5 bases and J lost 3, with 17 bases in between. There are 15 residues in the CDR3. The CDR3 coding sequence is TGTGCCAGCAGCCCTACGGACAGACCCCTCTACGAGCAGTACTTC. Its translation is CASSPTDRPLYEQYF. The whole variable domain, filled in from reference TRBV7-9 and TRBJ2-7, reads DTGVSQNPRHKITKRGQNVTFRCDPISEHNRLYWYRQTLGQGPEFLTYFQNEAQLEKSRLLSDRFSAERPKGSFSTLEIQRTEQGDSAMYLCASSPTDRPLYEQYFGPGTRLTVT.

This sequence joins TRBV7-9 and TRBJ1-3; TRBD1 agrees at 7 bases. Per germline, CDR1 SEHNR and CDR2 FQNEAQ (reference sequence). This CDR3 is 16 amino acids long. After removal of 5 bases from V and 4 bases from J, the junction contained 11 bases not matched to a gene. The CDR3 loop reads CASSEPSGTAGNTIYF. CDR3 sequence (DNA): TGTGCCAGCAGCGAACCCTCCGGGACAGCAGGAAACACCATATATTTT. Using reference TRBV7-9 and TRBJ1-3 for the parts outside the CDR3, the full variable domain is DTGVSQNPRHKITKRGQNVTFRCDPISEHNRLYWYRQTLGQGPEFLTYFQNEAQLEKSRLLSDRFSAERPKGSFSTLEIQRTEQGDSAMYLCASSEPSGTAGNTIYFGEGSWLTVV.

This clone came up once. The chain carries TRBV18 and TRBJ1-1; 7 bases are a match to TRBD1. The junction had 12 bases not matched to a gene; V was cut back by 4 bases and J by 1 base. The CDR3 is 17 amino acids. Germline V CDR1 and CDR2: KGHSH, LQKENI. CDR3 in DNA: TGTGCCAGCTCACTATCTCCTGGGACAGACGGGAACACTGAAGCTTTCTTT. The encoded protein is CASSLSPGTDGNTEAFF.

The rearrangement joins TRBV6-2 or TRBV6-3 to TRBJ2-7, with TRBD1 matching over 7 bases. This CDR3 comprises 17 residues. CDR1 and CDR2 (germline): MNHEY, SVGEGT. After removal of 4 bases from V and 5 bases from J, the junction contained 17 bases not matched to a gene. The CDR3 coding sequence is TGTGCCAGCAGTTTTACCTACCGGGACAGCCGAAGGCACGAGCAGTACTTC. This translates into CASSFTYRDSRRHEQYF.

The chain employs TRBV11-2 and TRBJ1-2; a weak D match, TRBD1 (6 bases). Germline V gives CDR1 SGHAT, CDR2 FQNNGV. The CDR3 consists of 14 residues. V was cut by 5 bases and J by 2 bases, with 12 bases left in between. The CDR3 DNA is TGTGCCAGCAGCCCCGCTCAGGGGAACTATGGCTACACCTTC. Encoded protein: CASSPAQGNYGYTF.

The genes are TRBV11-2 and TRBJ2-1, with 14 nucleotides matching TRBD2. CDR3 length: 19 amino acids. Unmatched junction bases numbered 4, after V lost 0 bases and J lost 0 bases. The V gene's germline CDR1 is SGHAT and CDR2 FQNNGV. This CDR3 is CASSLDGTSGRGSYNEQFF. The DNA of the CDR3 is TGTGCCAGCAGCTTAGACGGGACTAGCGGGAGAGGCTCCTACAATGAGCAGTTCTTC.

The chain links TRBV28 to TRBJ1-3; perhaps TRBD1 as D (6 bases). Germline V gene lookup returns CDR1 MDHEN and CDR2 SYDVKM. V lost 8 bases, J lost 0 bases, and 11 bases lay in between. The CDR3 spans 14 residues. The CDR3 loop is CASGRQDSGNTIYF. The CDR3 nucleotides are TGTGCCAGCGGACGACAGGACTCTGGAAACACCATATATTTT.

V usage is TRBV6-1 and J usage is TRBJ1-3, with D possibly being TRBD1 (5 bases). The CDR3 covers 15 residues. Looked up from germline, CDR1 is MNHNS and CDR2 is SASEGT. V lost 3 bases to trimming and J lost 1 base, with 10 bases between them. CDR3 nucleotides: TGTGCCAGCAGTGATTCGGGGGGGTCTGGAAACACCATATATTTT. This gives the protein CASSDSGGSGNTIYF.

V gene TRBV2 combines with J gene TRBJ2-2; D is perhaps TRBD2 (5 bases). The germline V gene encodes CDR1 SNHLY and CDR2 FYNNEI. This CDR3 region has 12 residues. Trimming cost V 6 bases and J 4 bases, with 6 bases left between them. Here the CDR3 DNA reads TGTGCCAGCAGGAGGGCCACCGGGGAGCTGTTTTTT. It yields the protein CASRRATGELFF. The variable domain in full, completed from reference TRBV2 and TRBJ2-2, reads EPEVTQTPSHQVTQMGQEVILRCVPISNHLYFYWYRQILGQKVEFLVSFYNNEISEKSEIFDDQFSVERPDGSNFTLKIRSTKLEDSAMYFCASRRATGELFFGEGSRLTVL.

This clone was counted a few times. The chain links TRBV14 to TRBJ1-6; TRBD1 aligns across 7 bases. Germline CDR1 reads SGHDN; CDR2 reads FVKESK. The CDR3 consists of 15 residues. The J segment lost 7 bases and the V segment lost 4 bases, leaving 7 bases of the junction unmatched. CDR3 protein: CASSLRTGRNSPLHF. CDR3 bases: TGTGCCAGCAGCCTCCGGACAGGCAGGAATTCACCCCTCCACTTT.

V is TRBV2 and J is TRBJ2-7; D is ambiguous. Germline V CDR1 and CDR2: SNHLY, FYNNEI. V lost 9 bases, J lost 3 bases, and 9 bases lay in between. The CDR3 is 11 residues long. The CDR3 sequence: CASKAHYEQYF. The CDR3, as DNA: TGTGCCAGTAAAGCTCACTACGAGCAGTACTTC.

The genes are TRBV6-5 and TRBJ2-5; 14 bases align to TRBD2. The trim removed 5 bases at V and 7 bases at J, leaving 6 bases unmatched. The germline V gene has CDR1 MNHEY and CDR2 SVGAGI. This CDR3 is 15 amino acids long. Here the CDR3 DNA reads TGTGCCAGCAGTCCCGGGACTAGCGGGAGAGTGACCCAGTACTTC. Residues: CASSPGTSGRVTQYF.

The chain carries TRBV2 and TRBJ2-1; weak D call: TRBD2 (6 bases). This CDR3 region has 16 residues. Trimming shortened V by 3 bases and J by 4 bases, and 16 bases separated the two germline ends. Germline CDR1 and CDR2: SNHLY and FYNNEI. CDR3 in amino acids: CASSERKGRGYNEQFF. The DNA for the CDR3 is TGTGCCAGCAGTGAGCGGAAAGGCCGGGGGTACAATGAGCAGTTCTTC.

The V call is TRBV5-1, the J call TRBJ2-7; D ambiguous. The CDR3 loop spans 13 amino acids. The V end lost 0 bases, the J end lost 1 base, and 5 bases lay between the germline ends. Germline V gives CDR1 SGHRS, CDR2 YFSETQ. The CDR3 protein is CASSLDNSYEQYF. DNA of the CDR3: TGCGCCAGCAGCTTGGACAATTCCTACGAGCAGTACTTC.

The CDR3 is CATSDLTGGNYGYTF. DNA of the CDR3: TGTGCCACCAGTGACCTGACAGGGGGCAACTATGGCTACACCTTC. The rearrangement joins TRBV24-1 to TRBJ1-2; TRBD1 agrees at 10 bases. The CDR3 runs to 15 residues. The germline V gene has CDR1 KGHDR and CDR2 SFDVKD. V shed 4 bases and J 2 bases; nucleotides not matched to a gene: 3.

The chain carries TRBV27 and TRBJ2-1; 10 bases map to TRBD2. This CDR3 is 15 amino acids long. Germline CDR1 and CDR2: MNHEY and SMNVEV (reference sequence). J was trimmed by 7 bases and V by 2 bases; bases with no gene match: 5. The DNA of the CDR3 is TGTGCCAGCAGTTTACAAGCGGGGGGGCGTAATGAGCAGTTCTTC. As protein: CASSLQAGGRNEQFF.